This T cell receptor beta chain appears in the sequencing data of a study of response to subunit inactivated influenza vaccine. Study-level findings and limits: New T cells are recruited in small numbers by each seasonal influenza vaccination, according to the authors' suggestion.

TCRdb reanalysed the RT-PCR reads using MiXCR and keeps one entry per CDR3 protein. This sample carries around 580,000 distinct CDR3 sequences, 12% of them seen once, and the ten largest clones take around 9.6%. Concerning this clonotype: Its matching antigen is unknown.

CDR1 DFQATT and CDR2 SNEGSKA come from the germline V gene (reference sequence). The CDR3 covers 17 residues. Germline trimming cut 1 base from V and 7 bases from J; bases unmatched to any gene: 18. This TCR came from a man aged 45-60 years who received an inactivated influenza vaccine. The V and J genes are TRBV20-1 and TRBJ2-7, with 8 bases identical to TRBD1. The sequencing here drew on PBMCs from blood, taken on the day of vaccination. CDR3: CSARVPLRTGRSSEQYF. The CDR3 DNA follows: TGCAGTGCTAGAGTTCCTCTTCGGACAGGGCGTTCGTCAGAGCAGTACTTC.